The 23 T cell receptor beta chains given below trace back to one sample, sequenced in a study of control samples from healthy donors and cancer patients. Method: immunoSEQ multiplex PCR; TCRdb's copy keeps in-frame clones and lacks some. The sample contains roughly 400,000 clones, 75% to 95% of which appear only once. The specimen was PBMCs. These receptor sequences come from a man aged 35 to 55 with head and neck cancer.

Notes on this clone: Other DNA variants within this sample encode the same CDR3. V and J are TRBV6-5 and TRBJ1-1, with D possibly matching TRBD1 (5 bases). Germline assignment: CDR1 MNHEY and CDR2 SVGAGI. This CDR3 has 14 amino acids. V lost 0 bases to trimming and J lost 4 bases, with 9 bases between them. CDR3 region: CASSYSRGATEAFF. The CDR3, as DNA: TGTGCCAGCAGTTACTCACGAGGGGCCACTGAAGCTTTCTTT.

The rearrangement joins TRBV6-2 or TRBV6-3 to TRBJ2-3, with a possible D match to TRBD2 (6 bases). This CDR3 region has 14 residues. Germline values: CDR1 MNHEY, CDR2 SVGEGT. The ends were cut back, 5 bases at V and 2 bases at J, with 11 bases in the middle. The chain's CDR3 is CASSPRGFTDTQYF. The CDR3 DNA is TGTGCCAGCAGTCCCCGGGGGTTCACAGATACGCAGTATTTT.

This rearrangement joins TRBV4-1 to TRBJ2-7, with 10 positions matching TRBD2. The CDR3 is made up of 14 amino acids. The J segment lost 3 bases and the V segment lost 4 bases, leaving 3 bases of the junction unmatched. Germline CDR1 MGHRA, CDR2 YSYEKL. The CDR3 here is CASSPSGGLYEQYF. The CDR3 DNA reads TGCGCCAGCAGCCCTAGCGGGGGACTCTACGAGCAGTACTTC.

The rearrangement uses TRBV30 and TRBJ2-3; D is uncertain. Germline loops: CDR1 GTSNPN, CDR2 SVGIG (reference sequence). CDR3 size: 16 residues. Trimming took 5 bases from V and 2 from J, leaving 20 bases between them. CDR3 protein: CAWSFGWAELTDTQYF. Here the CDR3 DNA reads TGTGCCTGGTCATTTGGGTGGGCCGAACTCACAGATACGCAGTATTTT.

This CDR3 is CASSIGGTGQETQYF. For the CDR3, the DNA is TGTGCCAGTAGTATAGGCGGGACAGGGCAAGAGACCCAGTACTTC. The chain links TRBV19 to TRBJ2-5; 9 positions agree with TRBD1. CDR1 is LNHDA, CDR2 SQIVND, per germline (reference sequence). V shed 1 base, J shed 2 bases, and the junction held 2 bases outside the gene matches. The CDR3 has 15 amino acids.

This clone was seen just once. V gene TRBV19 combines with J gene TRBJ1-5; 10 bases agree with TRBD1. J lost 4 bases, V lost 4 bases, and 7 bases had no gene match. The V gene's germline CDR1 is LNHDA and CDR2 SQIVND (reference sequence). This CDR3 has 16 residues. This chain's CDR3 is CASSTDRGAVNQPQHF. The DNA of the CDR3 is TGTGCCAGTAGTACGGACAGGGGGGCCGTAAATCAGCCCCAGCATTTT.

This sequence joins TRBV6-2 or TRBV6-3 and TRBJ1-2; D not resolved. The CDR3 covers 16 residues. Germline-derived CDR1 and CDR2 are MNHEY and SVGEGT. Trimming shortened V by 6 bases and J by 0 bases, and 17 bases separated the two germline ends. CDR3 in amino acids: CASSSSLGRPNYGYTF. The CDR3 DNA sequence: TGTGCCAGCAGCTCCAGCCTAGGCCGTCCTAACTATGGCTACACCTTC.

V gene TRBV29-1 combines with J gene TRBJ2-7, with a tentative D call TRBD2 (5 bases). Deletions cut 6 bases from V and 0 bases from J, with 12 bases between. Germline V gene lookup returns CDR1 SQVTM and CDR2 ANQGSEA. The CDR3 length is 13 residues. The CDR3 nucleotides read TGCAGCGTCTCCGGGGTGACCTCCTACGAGCAGTACTTC. The encoded protein is CSVSGVTSYEQYF.

The rearrangement joins TRBV14 to TRBJ1-1, with 8 positions matching TRBD1. Trimming took 2 bases from V and 4 from J; bases not matched to a gene: 3. This CDR3 region has 14 residues. Germline values: CDR1 SGHDN, CDR2 FVKESK. CDR3 in DNA: TGTGCCAGCAGCCAACAACAGGGGGGCACTGAAGCTTTCTTT. Residues: CASSQQQGGTEAFF.

The chain uses TRBV11-2 and TRBJ2-5; 16 positions agree with TRBD2. Germline trimming cut 2 bases from V and 5 bases from J; bases unmatched to any gene: 8. Germline lookup yields CDR1 SGHAT and CDR2 FQNNGV. The CDR3 extends over 18 amino acids. In nucleotides, the CDR3 is TGTGCCAGCAGCTTAAGGGGGACTAGCGGGAGGGCCGGGGAGACCCAGTACTTC. Translated: CASSLRGTSGRAGETQYF.

This rearrangement joins TRBV5-6 to TRBJ2-1, with D possibly being TRBD2 (5 bases). CDR3 size: 16 residues. Germline-derived CDR1 and CDR2 are SGHDT and YYEEEE. Deletions cut 3 bases from V and 0 bases from J, with 13 bases between. CDR3 DNA sequence: TGTGCCAGCAGCTCCCTAGCTACCAGCTCCTACAATGAGCAGTTCTTC. Amino acids: CASSSLATSSYNEQFF.

The CDR3 sequence is CASSESIVSYEQYF. In DNA, the CDR3 is TGTGCCAGCAGTGAATCAATAGTCTCCTACGAGCAGTACTTC. The chain combines TRBV2 with TRBJ2-7; D is uncertain. The V gene lost 2 bases and the J gene lost 0 bases, with 8 bases spanning the gap. The length of the CDR3 is 14 residues. Looked up from germline, CDR1 is SNHLY and CDR2 is FYNNEI.

This clone was seen a handful of times. This sequence joins TRBV10-1 and TRBJ1-6, with 9 bases identical to TRBD1. Looked up from germline, CDR1 is WNHNN and CDR2 is SYGVQD (reference sequence). Trimming cost V 2 bases and J 8 bases; bases outside gene matches: 7. The CDR3 sequence is 16 residues long. CDR3 in amino acids: CASSETSGQGYSPLHF. CDR3 coding DNA: TGCGCCAGCAGTGAGACTAGTGGACAGGGGTATTCACCCCTCCACTTT.

This CDR3 is CASSIVGAFGADTEAFF. CDR3 coding DNA: TGTGCCAGTAGTATAGTAGGTGCTTTCGGGGCTGACACTGAAGCTTTCTTT. The chain links TRBV19 to TRBJ1-1; D is perhaps TRBD1 (5 bases). With 1 base removed from V and 3 bases from J, the gap between germline ends came to 18 bases. The CDR3 has 17 amino acids. Germline V gene sequence: CDR1 LNHDA, CDR2 SQIVND (reference sequence).

This chain connects TRBV30 to TRBJ2-3; weak D call: TRBD1 (5 bases). Germline V gene sequence: CDR1 GTSNPN, CDR2 SVGIG (reference sequence). The V end lost 0 bases, the J end lost 0 bases, and 13 bases lay between the germline ends. This CDR3 has 16 residues. The CDR3 here is CAWSVPRATSTDTQYF. In DNA form, the CDR3 reads TGTGCCTGGAGTGTACCCAGGGCCACTAGCACAGATACGCAGTATTTT.

The V call is TRBV6-6, the J call TRBJ1-5; D is undetermined. Trimming stripped 2 bases from V and 5 bases from J, with 10 bases between. The CDR3 loop spans 14 amino acids. Germline CDR1 is MNHNY and CDR2 is SVGAGI (reference sequence). DNA for the CDR3: TGTGCCAGCAGTTACGATACGGGGTATCAGCCCCAGCATTTT. This sequence encodes CASSYDTGYQPQHF.

Note on this clone: This specimen includes other DNA sequences encoding the same CDR3. The J gene is TRBJ1-3, the V gene TRBV5-1, with D unresolved. V lost 0 bases and J lost 0, with 7 bases in between. The V gene's germline CDR1 is SGHRS and CDR2 YFSETQ. The CDR3 is 15 amino acids. DNA of the CDR3: TGCGCCAGCAGCTTGGGCAGCAGCTCTGGAAACACCATATATTTT. This gives the protein CASSLGSSSGNTIYF.

The chain combines TRBV28 with TRBJ2-7; unclear D gene. Germline CDR1 is MDHEN and CDR2 is SYDVKM. The germline V and J ends were trimmed by 5 bases and 3 bases, with 14 bases remaining between them. The CDR3 runs 14 residues. The CDR3 DNA reads as TGTGCCAGCAGTGAAGGTCAGGAAGGCTACGAGCAGTACTTC. Translating it yields CASSEGQEGYEQYF.

The gene calls are TRBV28 and TRBJ2-7; D tentatively reads TRBD1 or TRBD2 (5 bases each). The V and J ends lost 4 bases and 2 bases respectively, with 21 bases between them. Germline V gene sequence: CDR1 MDHEN, CDR2 SYDVKM. This CDR3 has 17 residues. CDR3: CASSSVGDPRLPYEQYF. In nucleotides, the CDR3 is TGTGCCAGCAGTTCCGTGGGGGATCCTCGTCTACCCTACGAGCAGTACTTC.

The J gene is TRBJ2-2, the V gene TRBV28; D is unclear. The CDR3 is 15 amino acids. Trimming took 6 bases from V and 2 from J, leaving 13 bases between them. Germline V gives CDR1 MDHEN, CDR2 SYDVKM. The CDR3: CASSWTALNTGELFF. CDR3 sequence (DNA): TGTGCCAGCAGCTGGACCGCCCTTAACACCGGGGAGCTGTTTTTT.

J is TRBJ1-3 and V is TRBV27, with 9 bases fitting TRBD1. The CDR3 loop spans 15 amino acids. With V trimmed by 2 bases and J by 7 bases, 6 bases remained unmatched. Germline CDR1 reads MNHEY; CDR2 reads SMNVEV (reference sequence). CDR3 region: CASSLTGTGSNTIYF. The CDR3 DNA reads as TGTGCCAGCAGTTTAACCGGGACAGGGAGTAACACCATATATTTT.

CDR3 in amino acids: CASSYGGHEQYF. DNA for the CDR3: TGTGCCAGCAGCTACGGGGGCCACGAGCAGTACTTC. This chain joins TRBV11-3 and TRBJ2-7; TRBD1 or TRBD2 may be the D gene (6 bases each). Germline CDR1 reads SGHNT; CDR2 reads YENEEA. Trimming pared 4 bases from V and 5 bases from J, leaving 9 bases between. The CDR3 is made up of 12 amino acids.

The rearrangement joins TRBV19 to TRBJ1-1; D gene ambiguous. Trimming left V 6 bases short and J 1 base short, with 9 bases between. Germline V gives CDR1 LNHDA, CDR2 SQIVND (reference sequence). CDR3 length equals 13 residues. Here the CDR3 reads CASRLQRNTEAFF. CDR3 in DNA: TGTGCCAGTAGATTACAGAGGAACACTGAAGCTTTCTTT.